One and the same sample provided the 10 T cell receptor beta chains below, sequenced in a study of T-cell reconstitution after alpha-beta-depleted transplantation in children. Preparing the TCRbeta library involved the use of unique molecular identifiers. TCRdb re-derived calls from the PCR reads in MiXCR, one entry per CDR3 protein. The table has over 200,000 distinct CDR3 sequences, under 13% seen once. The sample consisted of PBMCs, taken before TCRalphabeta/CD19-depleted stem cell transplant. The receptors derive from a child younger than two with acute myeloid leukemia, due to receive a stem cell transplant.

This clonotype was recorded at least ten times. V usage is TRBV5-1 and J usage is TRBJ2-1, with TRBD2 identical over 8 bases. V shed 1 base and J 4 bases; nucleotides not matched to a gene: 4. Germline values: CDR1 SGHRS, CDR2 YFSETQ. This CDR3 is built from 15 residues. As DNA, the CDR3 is TGCGCCAGCAGCTTGATCCGGGAGGGTTACAATGAGCAGTTCTTC. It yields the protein CASSLIREGYNEQFF.

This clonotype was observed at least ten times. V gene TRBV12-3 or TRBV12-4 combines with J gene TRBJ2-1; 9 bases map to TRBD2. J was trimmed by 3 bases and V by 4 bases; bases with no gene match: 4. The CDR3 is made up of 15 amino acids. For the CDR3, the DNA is TGTGCCAGCAGTTCCTTAGCGGGAGTCTACAATGAGCAGTTCTTC. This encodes CASSSLAGVYNEQFF.

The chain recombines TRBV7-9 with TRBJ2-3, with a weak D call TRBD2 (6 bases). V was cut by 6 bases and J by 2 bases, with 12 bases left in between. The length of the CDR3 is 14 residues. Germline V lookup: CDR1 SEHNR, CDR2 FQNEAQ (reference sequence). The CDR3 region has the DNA TGTGCCAGCAGACCAGCGGGCTACACAGATACGCAGTATTTT. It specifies CASRPAGYTDTQYF.

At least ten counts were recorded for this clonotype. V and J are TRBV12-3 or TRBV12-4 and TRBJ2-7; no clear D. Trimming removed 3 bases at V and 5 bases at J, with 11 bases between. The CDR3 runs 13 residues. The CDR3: CASSFGDRNEQYF. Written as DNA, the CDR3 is TGTGCCAGCAGTTTTGGTGATAGGAACGAGCAGTACTTC.

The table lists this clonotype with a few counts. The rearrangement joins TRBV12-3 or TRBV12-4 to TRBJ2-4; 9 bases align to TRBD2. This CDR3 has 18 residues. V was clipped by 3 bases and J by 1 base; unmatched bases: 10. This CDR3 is CASSFWLAGREAKNIQYF. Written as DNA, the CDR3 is TGTGCCAGCAGTTTTTGGCTAGCGGGAAGAGAGGCCAAAAACATTCAGTACTTC.

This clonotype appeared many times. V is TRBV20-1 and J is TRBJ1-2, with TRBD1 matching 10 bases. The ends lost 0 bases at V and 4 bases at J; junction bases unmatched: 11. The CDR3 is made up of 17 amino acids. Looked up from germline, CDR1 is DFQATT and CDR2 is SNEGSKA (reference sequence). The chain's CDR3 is CSARDGTGEVLGYGYTF. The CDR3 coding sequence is TGCAGTGCTAGAGATGGGACAGGGGAGGTTTTGGGCTATGGCTACACCTTC.

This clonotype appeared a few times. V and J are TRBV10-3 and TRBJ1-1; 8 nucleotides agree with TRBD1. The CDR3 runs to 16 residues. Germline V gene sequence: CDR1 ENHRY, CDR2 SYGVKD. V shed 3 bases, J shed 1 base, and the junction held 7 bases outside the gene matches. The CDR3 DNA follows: TGTGCCATCAGTGAACCCCCCGGGACAGGGAACACTGAAGCTTTCTTT. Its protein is CAISEPPGTGNTEAFF.

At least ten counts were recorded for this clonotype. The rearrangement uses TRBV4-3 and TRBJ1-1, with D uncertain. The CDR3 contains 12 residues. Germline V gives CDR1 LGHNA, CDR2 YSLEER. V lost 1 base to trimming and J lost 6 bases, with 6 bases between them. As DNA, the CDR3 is TGCGCCAGCAGCCAAGGTGGGGCTGAAGCTTTCTTT. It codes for CASSQGGAEAFF.

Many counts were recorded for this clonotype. The CDR3 is CASSQVAGGAYNEQFF. CDR3 coding DNA: TGTGCCAGCAGCCAGGTAGCGGGAGGAGCCTACAATGAGCAGTTCTTC. The chain combines TRBV12-3 or TRBV12-4 with TRBJ2-1, with 10 bases aligning to TRBD2. CDR3 length: 16 residues. With V trimmed by 6 bases and J by 2 bases, 7 bases remained unmatched.

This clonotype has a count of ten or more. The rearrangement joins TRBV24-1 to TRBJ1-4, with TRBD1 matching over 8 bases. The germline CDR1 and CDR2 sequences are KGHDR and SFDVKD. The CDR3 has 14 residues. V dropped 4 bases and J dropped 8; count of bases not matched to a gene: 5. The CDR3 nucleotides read TGTGCCACCAGTGACCCCAGGACAGGGGAAAAACTGTTTTTT. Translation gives CATSDPRTGEKLFF.